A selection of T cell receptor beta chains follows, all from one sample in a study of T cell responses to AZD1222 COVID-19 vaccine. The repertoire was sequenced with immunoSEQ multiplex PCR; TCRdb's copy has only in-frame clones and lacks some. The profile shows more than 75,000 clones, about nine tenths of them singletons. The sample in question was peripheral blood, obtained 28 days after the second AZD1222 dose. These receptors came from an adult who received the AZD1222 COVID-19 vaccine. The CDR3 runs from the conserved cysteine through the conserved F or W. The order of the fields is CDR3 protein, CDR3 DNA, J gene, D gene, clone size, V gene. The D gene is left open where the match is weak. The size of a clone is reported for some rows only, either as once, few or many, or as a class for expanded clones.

CDR3aa: CASSLGRGRRGEQFF
CDR3nt: TGTGCCAGCAGCTTAGGACGCGGGAGAAGGGGTGAGCAGTTCTTC
j_gene: TRBJ2-1
d_gene: TRBD2
abundance: -
v_gene: TRBV11-3

CDR3aa: CASSLTGVDYGYTF
CDR3nt: TGTGCCAGCAGCTTAACAGGGGTTGACTATGGCTACACCTTC
j_gene: TRBJ1-2
d_gene: TRBD1
abundance: -
v_gene: TRBV5-5

CDR3aa: CATSDSRGSANYGYTF
CDR3nt: TGTGCCACCAGTGATTCTAGGGGAAGTGCTAACTATGGCTACACCTTC
j_gene: TRBJ1-2
d_gene: -
abundance: -
v_gene: TRBV24-1

CDR3aa: CATHATLGSDEQFF
CDR3nt: TGTGCCACCCACGCGACTCTTGGTAGCGATGAGCAGTTCTTC
j_gene: TRBJ2-1
d_gene: -
abundance: -
v_gene: TRBV10-3

CDR3aa: CASRDRVSTEAFF
CDR3nt: TGTGCCAGCAGGGACAGGGTGAGCACTGAAGCTTTCTTT
j_gene: TRBJ1-1
d_gene: TRBD1
abundance: -
v_gene: TRBV28

CDR3aa: CASILTGGVSPLHF
CDR3nt: TGTGCCAGCATCTTGACAGGGGGCGTTTCACCCCTCCACTTT
j_gene: TRBJ1-6
d_gene: TRBD1
abundance: -
v_gene: TRBV5-8

CDR3aa: CASSVSPENYEQYF
CDR3nt: TGTGCCAGCAGCGTCTCCCCGGAGAACTACGAGCAGTACTTC
j_gene: TRBJ2-7
d_gene: -
abundance: -
v_gene: TRBV9

CDR3aa: CASSWISQNTGELFF
CDR3nt: TGTGCCAGCAGCTGGATCTCCCAAAACACCGGGGAGCTGTTTTTT
j_gene: TRBJ2-2
d_gene: -
abundance: once
v_gene: TRBV2

CDR3aa: CASSLYSGGELFF
CDR3nt: TGTGCCAGCAGCTTGTACTCGGGCGGGGAGCTGTTTTTT
j_gene: TRBJ2-2
d_gene: -
abundance: few
v_gene: TRBV7-3

CDR3aa: CASSHFGGELFF
CDR3nt: TGTGCCAGCAGCCACTTTGGGGGGGAGCTGTTTTTT
j_gene: TRBJ2-2
d_gene: -
abundance: -
v_gene: TRBV7-9

CDR3aa: CASNHAGGTEAFF
CDR3nt: TGTGCCAGCAATCACGCAGGGGGCACTGAAGCTTTCTTT
j_gene: TRBJ1-1
d_gene: TRBD1
abundance: -
v_gene: TRBV27

CDR3aa: CASSVGQEQAKGNSPLHF
CDR3nt: TGTGCCAGCAGCGTGGGACAGGAACAGGCCAAGGGGAATTCACCCCTCCACTTT
j_gene: TRBJ1-6
d_gene: TRBD1
abundance: -
v_gene: TRBV7-3

CDR3aa: CASSHAGNRYYNEQFF
CDR3nt: TGTGCCAGCAGCCACGCAGGGAACAGGTATTACAATGAGCAGTTCTTC
j_gene: TRBJ2-1
d_gene: -
abundance: -
v_gene: TRBV14

CDR3aa: CASSSPDRGSNQPQHF
CDR3nt: TGTGCCAGTAGTTCCCCGGACAGGGGTAGCAATCAGCCCCAGCATTTT
j_gene: TRBJ1-5
d_gene: TRBD1
abundance: once
v_gene: TRBV19

CDR3aa: CASSFRSVRGQNTGELFF
CDR3nt: TGTGCCAGCAGCTTTCGATCAGTCAGGGGGCAGAACACCGGGGAGCTGTTTTTT
j_gene: TRBJ2-2
d_gene: TRBD1
abundance: -
v_gene: TRBV7-2

CDR3aa: CASSTTGADIQYF
CDR3nt: TGTGCCAGCTCAACGACAGGGGCCGACATTCAGTACTTC
j_gene: TRBJ2-4
d_gene: TRBD1
abundance: -
v_gene: TRBV18

CDR3aa: CASSPDRGRSGNTIYF
CDR3nt: TGTGCCAGTAGCCCGGACAGGGGAAGGTCCGGAAACACCATATATTTT
j_gene: TRBJ1-3
d_gene: TRBD1
abundance: -
v_gene: TRBV19

CDR3aa: CASSLNRGPGDSNQPQHF
CDR3nt: TGTGCCAGCAGCTTAAACAGGGGGCCGGGGGATAGCAATCAGCCCCAGCATTTT
j_gene: TRBJ1-5
d_gene: TRBD1
abundance: -
v_gene: TRBV7-9

CDR3aa: CASSAGTSSYNEQFF
CDR3nt: TGTGCCAGCAGTGCCGGGACGAGTTCCTACAATGAGCAGTTCTTC
j_gene: TRBJ2-1
d_gene: -
abundance: -
v_gene: TRBV6-4

CDR3aa: CASSFGEAYNEQFF
CDR3nt: TGCGCCAGCAGCTTCGGAGAAGCATACAATGAGCAGTTCTTC
j_gene: TRBJ2-1
d_gene: -
abundance: -
v_gene: TRBV5-1

CDR3aa: CSASAGLETQYF
CDR3nt: TGCAGTGCTAGTGCAGGGCTAGAGACCCAGTACTTC
j_gene: TRBJ2-5
d_gene: -
abundance: -
v_gene: TRBV20-1

CDR3aa: CASSLQGNQPQHF
CDR3nt: TGTGCCAGCAGTTTGCAGGGCAATCAGCCCCAGCATTTT
j_gene: TRBJ1-5
d_gene: -
abundance: -
v_gene: TRBV6-5

CDR3aa: CASSPPVGISSEAFF
CDR3nt: TGTGCCAGCTCACCACCGGTCGGAATATCTTCTGAAGCTTTCTTT
j_gene: TRBJ1-1
d_gene: -
abundance: -
v_gene: TRBV18

CDR3aa: CASSKTQGVNEQFF
CDR3nt: TGTGCCAGCAGTAAAACCCAGGGCGTAAATGAGCAGTTCTTC
j_gene: TRBJ2-1
d_gene: -
abundance: -
v_gene: TRBV6-5

CDR3aa: CASSDRQGRSYEQYF
CDR3nt: TGTGCCAGCAGCGATAGACAGGGGCGATCCTACGAGCAGTACTTC
j_gene: TRBJ2-7
d_gene: TRBD1
abundance: -
v_gene: TRBV6-2/TRBV6-3

CDR3aa: CASSPPMDSGYTF
CDR3nt: TGTGCCAGCTCACCACCGATGGACAGTGGCTACACCTTC
j_gene: TRBJ1-2
d_gene: -
abundance: -
v_gene: TRBV18

CDR3aa: CASSLAPFGTGGTDTQYF
CDR3nt: TGTGCCAGCAGCCTAGCCCCCTTTGGGACAGGGGGCACAGATACGCAGTATTTT
j_gene: TRBJ2-3
d_gene: TRBD1
abundance: -
v_gene: TRBV7-2

CDR3aa: CAWLGPMGELFF
CDR3nt: TGTGCCTGGTTGGGCCCCATGGGGGAGCTGTTTTTT
j_gene: TRBJ2-2
d_gene: -
abundance: -
v_gene: TRBV30

CDR3aa: CASSRLRQGGDSNTGELFF
CDR3nt: TGTGCCAGCAGTCGCCTTCGACAGGGGGGGGATTCGAACACCGGGGAGCTGTTTTTT
j_gene: TRBJ2-2
d_gene: TRBD1
abundance: -
v_gene: TRBV6-2/TRBV6-3

CDR3aa: CASSQDVVGMRNTEAFF
CDR3nt: TGTGCCAGCAGCCAAGATGTGGTCGGGATGAGGAACACTGAAGCTTTCTTT
j_gene: TRBJ1-1
d_gene: -
abundance: once
v_gene: TRBV14

CDR3aa: CASSRGSYNEQFF
CDR3nt: TGTGCCAGCAGCCGCGGCTCCTACAATGAGCAGTTCTTC
j_gene: TRBJ2-1
d_gene: -
abundance: -
v_gene: TRBV3-1/TRBV3-2

CDR3aa: CASSLAPERDTQYF
CDR3nt: TGTGCCAGCAGCTTAGCGCCGGAAAGAGATACGCAGTATTTT
j_gene: TRBJ2-3
d_gene: -
abundance: -
v_gene: TRBV7-2

CDR3aa: CASSLDTTGGYGYTF
CDR3nt: TGTGCCAGCAGCTTAGACACGACCGGCGGATATGGCTACACCTTC
j_gene: TRBJ1-2
d_gene: -
abundance: -
v_gene: TRBV7-2

CDR3aa: CASSVVVGANTDTQYF
CDR3nt: TGTGCCAGCAGCGTAGTAGTAGGCGCTAACACAGATACGCAGTATTTT
j_gene: TRBJ2-3
d_gene: -
abundance: -
v_gene: TRBV9

CDR3aa: CASSIGGYQETQYF
CDR3nt: TGTGCCAGTAGTATAGGAGGGTACCAAGAGACCCAGTACTTC
j_gene: TRBJ2-5
d_gene: -
abundance: -
v_gene: TRBV19

CDR3aa: CASSSHPETQYF
CDR3nt: TGTGCCAGCAGTTCCCACCCTGAGACCCAGTACTTC
j_gene: TRBJ2-5
d_gene: -
abundance: -
v_gene: TRBV6-2/TRBV6-3

CDR3aa: CASMTGQVSYEQYF
CDR3nt: TGTGCCAGCATGACGGGACAGGTCTCCTACGAGCAGTACTTC
j_gene: TRBJ2-7
d_gene: TRBD1
abundance: -
v_gene: TRBV2

CDR3aa: CASSPGVTDTQYF
CDR3nt: TGTGCCAGCAGCCCCGGGGTCACAGATACGCAGTATTTT
j_gene: TRBJ2-3
d_gene: -
abundance: -
v_gene: TRBV6-4

CDR3aa: CATPFLQPQHF
CDR3nt: TGTGCCACCCCCTTTCTTCAGCCCCAGCATTTT
j_gene: TRBJ1-5
d_gene: -
abundance: -
v_gene: TRBV11-3

CDR3aa: CASSPWSSDTQYF
CDR3nt: TGTGCCAGCAGCCCATGGAGTTCAGATACGCAGTATTTT
j_gene: TRBJ2-3
d_gene: -
abundance: -
v_gene: TRBV7-3

CDR3aa: CASSNSGSQYNEQFF
CDR3nt: TGTGCCAGCAGTAATAGCGGGAGCCAATACAATGAGCAGTTCTTC
j_gene: TRBJ2-1
d_gene: TRBD2
abundance: -
v_gene: TRBV11-2

CDR3aa: CASSLPLLNEQFF
CDR3nt: TGTGCCAGCAGCTTACCGTTACTAAATGAGCAGTTCTTC
j_gene: TRBJ2-1
d_gene: -
abundance: -
v_gene: TRBV7-9